This T cell receptor (beta chain) emerged from a study of blood T cell repertoires in COVID-19. Study background: Some COVID-19 samples were acute and others convalescent; all came from the United States, Italy and Spain. The cDNA or gDNA used as material had been derived from T cells, B-cell-depleted T cells, or PBMCs.

TCRdb's table, derived via immunoSEQ multiplex PCR, lists solely in-frame clones and lacks some. The sample yields under 95,000 clones, 75% to 95% seen once. This clone has only one observation. This CDR3 comprises 18 residues. CDR1 LNHDA and CDR2 SQIVND come from the germline V gene (reference sequence). V shed 1 base, J shed 0 bases, and the junction held 8 bases outside the gene matches. This receptor was obtained from a woman aged 45-59 years in a cohort sampled during active COVID-19. The material sequenced was peripheral blood. The chain combines TRBV19 with TRBJ2-1; 8 nucleotides match TRBD1. CDR3 amino acids: CASSIGQGAPSSYNEQFF. The CDR3 region has the DNA TGTGCCAGTAGTATAGGTCAGGGGGCTCCATCCTCCTACAATGAGCAGTTCTTC.